The 27 T cell receptor beta chains listed next were all sequenced from one sample in a study of control samples from healthy donors and cancer patients (dated by TCRdb to 2018 to 2020). The library was built by means of the immunoSEQ multiplex PCR assay. TCRdb took over this immuneACCESS table, retaining in-frame rearrangements with V and J assigned. Such tables are incomplete; in checked studies, under half of the missing clones stem from an unresolved V gene, and the remainder is unexplained. The sample profile shows 130,000 or so clones; approximately 92% of them were found once. The top ten clonotypes cover 2% to 3% of the sample. The material sequenced was blood. Source of these receptors: a man aged 35-49 years in good health.

This clone appeared a single time. The V call is TRBV2, the J call TRBJ2-1, with 15 nucleotides matching TRBD2. J lost 9 bases, V lost 2 bases, and 8 bases had no gene match. The CDR3 runs to 17 residues. Per germline, CDR1 SNHLY and CDR2 FYNNEI. The CDR3 here is CASSETGLAGGMIEQFF. In DNA, the CDR3 is TGTGCCAGCAGTGAAACTGGACTAGCGGGGGGGATGATTGAGCAGTTCTTC.

This clone was counted between two and nine times. The chain recombines TRBV7-3 with TRBJ2-1, with D unresolved. V shed 2 bases and J shed 5 bases, with 10 bases lying between them. This CDR3 comprises 14 residues. Germline V CDR1 and CDR2: SGHTA, FQGTGA. Written as DNA, the CDR3 is TGTGCCAGCAGCTTAGGCAACACTGACAATGAGCAGTTCTTC. Translated: CASSLGNTDNEQFF.

This clone turned up a few times. This chain connects TRBV3-1 (or the pseudogene TRBV3-2) to TRBJ2-7; weak D call: TRBD2 (6 bases). The ends were cut back, 0 bases at V and 0 bases at J, with 15 bases in the middle. This CDR3 region has 17 residues. Germline V gene data show CDR1 as LGHDT and CDR2 as YNNKEL (reference sequence). The CDR3 protein is CASSQELGLGFSYEQYF. As DNA, the CDR3 is TGTGCCAGCAGCCAAGAACTGGGACTGGGGTTCTCCTACGAGCAGTACTTC.

In this sample, this clone turned up once. V usage is TRBV9 and J usage is TRBJ2-3; tentatively, D is TRBD1 (5 bases). Germline V gene data show CDR1 as SGDLS and CDR2 as YYNGEE. There are 14 residues in the CDR3. V shed 0 bases and J shed 4 bases, with 9 bases lying between them. The CDR3 DNA follows: TGTGCCAGCAGCGTAGGGGGCTCCGCAGATACGCAGTATTTT. It yields the protein CASSVGGSADTQYF. Full variable domain (missing parts from reference TRBV9 and TRBJ2-3): DSGVTQTPKHLITATGQRVTLRCSPRSGDLSVYWYQQSLDQGLQFLIQYYNGEERAKGNILERFSAQQFPDLHSELNLSSLELGDSALYFCASSVGGSADTQYFGPGTRLTVL.

The chain has TRBV2 and TRBJ2-2; weak D call: TRBD2 (6 bases). Trimming left V 6 bases short and J 5 bases short, with 13 bases between. The CDR3 length is 14 residues. Germline CDR1 SNHLY, CDR2 FYNNEI. The CDR3 nucleotides are TGTGCCAGCAGAAAAGCGGGTACGACCGGGGAGCTGTTTTTT. Its protein product is CASRKAGTTGELFF.

This rearrangement joins TRBV6-5 to TRBJ1-5; 8 positions match TRBD1. CDR3 length: 14 residues. V lost 9 bases and J lost 5; bases outside the gene matches: 9. Germline V lookup: CDR1 MNHEY, CDR2 SVGAGI. The CDR3 DNA reads as TGTGCCAGTTATAACGGACAGGGCCATCAGCCCCAGCATTTT. Its translation: CASYNGQGHQPQHF.

CDR3 amino acids: CASSQDRRVSYNEQFF. The DNA of the CDR3 is TGTGCCAGCAGCCAAGATAGGAGGGTCTCCTACAATGAGCAGTTCTTC. The gene calls are TRBV14 and TRBJ2-1, with D tentatively TRBD2 (6 bases). The CDR3 contains 16 residues. The V gene lost 0 bases and the J gene lost 0 bases, with 9 bases spanning the gap. Germline CDR1 reads SGHDN; CDR2 reads FVKESK.

V gene TRBV12-3 or TRBV12-4 combines with J gene TRBJ2-1; possibly TRBD2 for D (5 bases). Trimming took 3 bases from V and 7 from J, leaving 10 bases between them. CDR3 length: 13 amino acids. DNA for the CDR3: TGTGCCAGCAGTTTCGGACTCTGGAATGAGCAGTTCTTC. Translation: CASSFGLWNEQFF.

The V gene is TRBV6-5, the J gene TRBJ1-3; the match to TRBD1 covers 9 bases. Germline values: CDR1 MNHEY, CDR2 SVGAGI. The V segment lost 10 bases and the J segment 2 bases; nucleotides outside the gene matches: 9. The CDR3 is 15 residues long. CDR3 sequence reads: CATDLGQGAGNTIYF. CDR3 coding DNA: TGTGCCACCGATTTGGGACAGGGTGCTGGAAACACCATATATTTT.

This chain links TRBV2 with TRBJ1-4; no reliable D call. Trimming removed 8 bases from V and 7 bases from J, with 14 bases in between. The CDR3 length is 13 residues. The germline CDR1 and CDR2 sequences are SNHLY and FYNNEI. The CDR3, as DNA: TGTGCCAGCGGCGCGGTTATGGGTGAAAAACTGTTTTTT. Translating gives CASGAVMGEKLFF.

The chain recombines TRBV5-1 with TRBJ1-2; weak D call: TRBD1 (5 bases). Germline V gene sequence: CDR1 SGHRS, CDR2 YFSETQ. This CDR3 has 15 residues. Deletions cut 4 bases from V and 3 bases from J, with 16 bases between. DNA of the CDR3: TGCGCCAGCAGCCAGACGAGGGACCCTTACTATGGCTACACCTTC. Protein sequence: CASSQTRDPYYGYTF.

The chain combines TRBV10-3 with TRBJ1-2, with no clear D. The germline gives CDR1 ENHRY, CDR2 SYGVKD. The CDR3 contains 14 residues. V lost 10 bases to trimming and J lost 7 bases, with 22 bases between them. This chain's CDR3 is CATEWYENGGGYTF. CDR3 DNA sequence: TGTGCCACCGAATGGTACGAGAATGGCGGTGGCTACACCTTC.

The chain links TRBV7-9 to TRBJ2-1, with 13 nucleotides matching TRBD2. Germline V CDR1 and CDR2: SEHNR, FQNEAQ (reference sequence). This CDR3 is 19 amino acids long. The trim removed 5 bases at V and 8 bases at J, leaving 18 bases unmatched. The CDR3 DNA reads TGTGCCAGCAGCGCAAAAAGGGGACTAGCGGGGCCAAAAGGGGATGAGCAGTTCTTC. Protein sequence: CASSAKRGLAGPKGDEQFF.

V is TRBV6-5 and J is TRBJ2-7, with TRBD1 matching 11 bases. V shed 6 bases and J 2 bases; nucleotides not matched to a gene: 6. The germline gives CDR1 MNHEY, CDR2 SVGAGI. The CDR3 spans 15 residues. For the CDR3, the DNA is TGTGCCAGCAGAAGGGACAGGGGGTTGGCCTACGAGCAGTACTTC. Translation gives CASRRDRGLAYEQYF.

V is TRBV9 and J is TRBJ2-1, with a weak D call TRBD1 (5 bases). CDR1 and CDR2 (germline): SGDLS, YYNGEE. This CDR3 has 14 amino acids. Trimming stripped 0 bases from V and 10 bases from J, with 14 bases between. CDR3 sequence reads: CASSVVGQGSEQFF. CDR3 bases: TGTGCCAGCAGCGTAGTGGGGCAGGGTTCCGAGCAGTTCTTC. Variable domain in full (rest from reference TRBV9 and TRBJ2-1): DSGVTQTPKHLITATGQRVTLRCSPRSGDLSVYWYQQSLDQGLQFLIQYYNGEERAKGNILERFSAQQFPDLHSELNLSSLELGDSALYFCASSVVGQGSEQFFGPGTRLTVL.

This clone was seen a single time. The genes are TRBV6-5 and TRBJ1-3; D gene uncertain. Trimming stripped 7 bases from V and 4 bases from J, with 8 bases between. Germline CDR1 is MNHEY and CDR2 is SVGAGI. This CDR3 is built from 12 residues. CDR3 sequence (DNA): TGTGCCAGCATTTCCGACGGAAACACCATATATTTT. It yields the protein CASISDGNTIYF.

The chain employs TRBV27 and TRBJ1-3, with TRBD1 as a possible D gene (5 bases). In germline, CDR1 is MNHEY, CDR2 SMNVEV (reference sequence). This CDR3 has 16 residues. V lost 5 bases to trimming and J lost 8 bases, with 22 bases between them. The CDR3 protein is CASSPNPQPQGDTIYF. The CDR3 DNA sequence: TGTGCCAGCAGTCCTAATCCTCAACCACAAGGGGACACCATATATTTT.

The gene calls are TRBV6-5 and TRBJ2-5; a weak D match, TRBD2 (5 bases). V lost 2 bases, J lost 2 bases, and 9 bases lay in between. Germline lookup yields CDR1 MNHEY and CDR2 SVGAGI. The CDR3 is 14 residues long. CDR3 bases: TGTGCCAGCAGTTACATCGGGGTACAAGAGACCCAGTACTTC. This encodes CASSYIGVQETQYF.

The chain has TRBV19 and TRBJ2-2; maybe TRBD1 (5 bases). Germline V gene lookup returns CDR1 LNHDA and CDR2 SQIVND (reference sequence). The length of the CDR3 is 16 residues. Trimming stripped 9 bases from V and 5 bases from J, with 22 bases between. The CDR3 protein is CASNERGSSVTGELFF. The CDR3 bases are TGTGCCAGCAACGAAAGGGGCAGCTCAGTGACCGGGGAGCTGTTTTTT.

J is TRBJ2-1 and V is TRBV7-2, with a possible D match to TRBD1 (6 bases). Germline lookup yields CDR1 SGHTA and CDR2 FQGNSA. This CDR3 is built from 16 residues. V shed 4 bases and J shed 7 bases, with 20 bases lying between them. CDR3 sequence (DNA): TGTGCCAGCAGCTCTTACCGGGACACTGCGCGGAATGAGCAGTTCTTC. It translates to CASSSYRDTARNEQFF.

This chain joins TRBV12-5 and TRBJ2-2; D is unresolved. Germline assignment: CDR1 LGHNT and CDR2 FRNRAP. Trimming took off 6 bases at V and 2 bases at J, with 4 bases between the two ends. The CDR3 sequence is 12 residues long. CDR3 region: CASGSNTGELFF. The CDR3 region has the DNA TGTGCTAGTGGCTCTAACACCGGGGAGCTGTTTTTT. The full variable domain, with the rest looked up from reference TRBV12-5 and TRBJ2-2, is DARVTQTPRHKVTEMGQEVTMRCQPILGHNTVFWYRQTMMQGLELLAYFRNRAPLDDSGMPKDRFSAEMPDATLATLKIQPSEPRDSAVYFCASGSNTGELFFGEGSRLTVL.

The gene calls are TRBV24-1 and TRBJ1-5, with 8 positions matching TRBD1. This CDR3 region has 18 residues. CDR1 KGHDR and CDR2 SFDVKD come from the germline V gene. Losses at the gene ends were 12 bases for V and 0 bases for J; bases not matched to a gene: 18. The CDR3 reads CAPLSSGQVGYSNQPQHF. The CDR3 nucleotides are TGTGCCCCGCTCTCGTCGGGACAGGTAGGTTATAGCAATCAGCCCCAGCATTTT.

The chain carries TRBV9 and TRBJ1-6; D remains unclear. Germline V gene lookup returns CDR1 SGDLS and CDR2 YYNGEE. V lost 0 bases, J lost 4 bases, and 8 bases lay in between. The CDR3 loop spans 15 amino acids. CDR3 protein: CASSVEGRYNSPLHF. The CDR3 nucleotides read TGTGCCAGCAGCGTAGAAGGCAGGTATAATTCACCCCTCCACTTT.

The chain combines TRBV29-1 with TRBJ1-2, with D possibly being TRBD1 (6 bases). V lost 5 bases and J lost 4, with 11 bases in between. The CDR3 has 12 residues. Per germline, CDR1 SQVTM and CDR2 ANQGSEA. The CDR3 sequence is CSVPDRIYGYTF. The CDR3 DNA reads as TGCAGCGTTCCCGACAGGATCTATGGCTACACCTTC.

Written as DNA, the CDR3 is TGTGCCAGCAGCGGGGGACCCGGACAGGTACGCTATGGCTACACCTTC. Its translation is CASSGGPGQVRYGYTF. The chain links TRBV9 to TRBJ1-2; 7 bases match TRBD1. Germline-derived CDR1 and CDR2 are SGDLS and YYNGEE. Trimming at V came to 3 bases and at J to 4 bases, leaving 12 bases not matched to a gene. CDR3 length equals 16 residues.

The chain uses TRBV7-9 and TRBJ2-1, with 10 bases identical to TRBD2. With V trimmed by 1 base and J by 6 bases, 0 bases remained unmatched. The CDR3 sequence is 14 residues long. CDR1 SEHNR and CDR2 FQNEAQ come from the germline V gene (reference sequence). In DNA form, the CDR3 reads TGTGCCAGCAGCTTAGGGACTAGCGGCAATGAGCAGTTCTTC. Translated, it gives CASSLGTSGNEQFF.

This clone was counted a few times. The chain employs TRBV7-6 and TRBJ1-1; D remains unclear. With 4 bases removed from V and 5 bases from J, the gap between germline ends came to 20 bases. Germline-derived CDR1 and CDR2 are SGHVS and FNYEAQ. The CDR3 spans 16 residues. This chain's CDR3 is CASSSGRTTGKTEAFF. Here the CDR3 DNA reads TGTGCCAGCAGCTCCGGACGAACAACGGGGAAAACTGAAGCTTTCTTT.